This entry describes one T cell receptor beta chain. This entry comes from a study of somatic mutations in cytotoxic T cells in rheumatoid arthritis. Produced via immunoSEQ multiplex PCR; TCRdb's table is partial and in-frame only. The profile covers some 23,000 clones, with approximately 80% appearing a single time and 3.5% to 4% taken by the ten largest. The length of the CDR3 is 15 residues. The V end lost 1 base, the J end lost 0 bases, and 9 bases lay between the germline ends. Looked up from germline, CDR1 is LNHDA and CDR2 is SQIVND (reference sequence). This receptor was identified in an adult with rheumatoid arthritis. The chain carries TRBV19 and TRBJ1-1; a possible D gene is TRBD1 (5 bases). The sample was CD8+ T cells sorted from blood. CDR3 protein: CASSIVGGVNTEAFF. CDR3 nucleotides: TGTGCCAGTAGTATAGTGGGAGGGGTGAACACTGAAGCTTTCTTT.